A selection of T cell receptor beta chains follows, all from one sample in a study of blood T cell repertoires in COVID-19. Sequencing used immunoSEQ multiplex PCR; TCRdb keeps in-frame clones, though not all of them. The sample carries tens of thousands of clones, roughly 85% recorded once. The source material was peripheral blood. These receptors all stem from a human donor in a cohort sampled during active COVID-19. CDR3s include the opening cysteine and the closing phenylalanine or tryptophan. Fields, in order: V gene, D gene, J gene, CDR3 protein, CDR3 DNA. The D gene is left open where the match is weak.

>TRBV5-4|TRBD2|TRBJ2-5
CASSVGLADQETQYF
TGTGCCAGCAGCGTCGGTCTAGCGGACCAAGAGACCCAGTACTTC
>TRBV5-1|TRBD1|TRBJ2-7
CASSLEAGGTYEQYF
TGCGCCAGCAGCTTGGAGGCAGGGGGCACCTACGAGCAGTACTTC
>TRBV2|TRBD2|TRBJ2-5
CASSEVASGRETQYF
TGTGCCAGCAGTGAAGTGGCTAGCGGGAGGGAGACCCAGTACTTC
>TRBV28|TRBD2|TRBJ2-1
CASSTWTSGRNEQFF
TGTGCCAGCAGTACATGGACTAGCGGGAGAAATGAGCAGTTCTTC
>TRBV30|TRBD1|TRBJ1-1
CAWSSDRVMNTEAFF
TGTGCCTGGAGTTCAGACAGGGTAATGAACACTGAAGCTTTCTTT
>TRBV14|TRBD2|TRBJ2-7
CASSNRLAGLSYEQYF
TGTGCCAGCAGCAACCGACTAGCGGGCCTCTCCTACGAGCAGTACTTC
>TRBV7-8|-|TRBJ2-7
CASSFNRASYEQYF
TGTGCCAGCAGCTTCAACAGGGCGTCCTACGAGCAGTACTTC
>TRBV7-2|-|TRBJ2-3
CASSLAREDTQYF
TGTGCCAGCAGCTTAGCGCGGGAAGATACGCAGTATTTT
>TRBV10-3|-|TRBJ1-1
CAISALGSLNTEAFF
TGTGCCATCTCGGCTTTGGGGAGCCTCAACACTGAAGCTTTCTTT
>TRBV4-2|-|TRBJ1-2
CASSQEWGQTYGYTF
TGTGCCAGCAGCCAAGAATGGGGACAAACCTATGGCTACACCTTC